This T cell receptor beta chain was sequenced for a study of response to subunit inactivated influenza vaccine. TCRdb recomputed calls from the RT-PCR reads with MiXCR, one row per CDR3 protein. The sample holds hundreds of thousands of distinct CDR3 sequences, about 15% seen once. Germline-derived CDR1 and CDR2 are SGHTA and FQGNSA. The CDR3 totals 16 residues. V lost 3 bases and J lost 4; bases outside the gene matches: 8. Concerning this clonotype: What it binds is not known.

Study observations and caveats: Authors suggested seasonal influenza vaccinations each recruit few new T cells.

The TCR was taken from a man in his fifties or sixties who received an inactivated influenza vaccine. The material sequenced was PBMCs from blood, taken around 15 days before vaccination. The rearrangement uses TRBV7-2 and TRBJ2-3; 9 bases map to TRBD2. This CDR3 is CASSFSGLALADTQYF. The DNA for the CDR3 is TGTGCCAGCAGCTTTTCGGGACTAGCCCTCGCAGATACGCAGTATTTT. Complete variable domain (other parts from reference TRBV7-2 and TRBJ2-3): GAGVSQSPSNKVTEKGKDVELRCDPISGHTALYWYRQSLGQGLEFLIYFQGNSAPDKSGLPSDRFSAERTGGSVSTLTIQRTQQEDSAVYLCASSFSGLALADTQYFGPGTRLTVL.